The 30 T cell receptor beta chains given below trace back to one sample, sequenced in a study of blood T cell repertoires in COVID-19. Repertoires were generated with immunoSEQ multiplex PCR, while TCRdb's copy carries only in-frame clones and drops some. The sample has 210,000 or so clones, about 89% seen once. The sequenced sample consisted of peripheral blood. The receptor source for this set is a man aged 40-50 years with acute or convalescent COVID-19.

The chain employs TRBV4-2 and TRBJ2-7; TRBD2 agrees at 16 bases. V lost 4 bases and J lost 0; bases outside the gene matches: 9. Germline V gene data show CDR1 as LGHNA and CDR2 as YNFKEQ. This CDR3 has 19 amino acids. The CDR3 DNA is TGTGCCAGCAGCCTCATAGGGACTAGCGGGGGGGGCGACTCCTACGAGCAGTACTTC. Translating gives CASSLIGTSGGGDSYEQYF.

The chain combines TRBV5-1 with TRBJ1-2, with TRBD1 identical over 8 bases. The CDR3 totals 14 residues. Trimming took 5 bases from V and 3 from J; bases not matched to a gene: 6. CDR1 and CDR2 (germline): SGHRS, YFSETQ. The CDR3 DNA follows: TGCGCCAGCAGACAGATGACAGGGGACTATGGCTACACCTTC. This gives the protein CASRQMTGDYGYTF.

The rearrangement joins TRBV30 to TRBJ2-3, with D perhaps matching TRBD1 (6 bases). From germline, CDR1 is GTSNPN and CDR2 SVGIG (reference sequence). The CDR3 totals 15 residues. The V and J ends lost 6 bases and 0 bases respectively, with 16 bases between them. CDR3 in amino acids: CACSQGTTSTDTQYF. CDR3 coding DNA: TGTGCCTGCTCCCAGGGGACAACTAGCACAGATACGCAGTATTTT.

This chain joins TRBV5-6 and TRBJ2-7; the D gene is possibly TRBD1 (5 bases). V lost 1 base and J 0 bases, leaving 8 bases between the germline ends. Per the germline V gene, CDR1 is SGHDT and CDR2 is YYEEEE. This CDR3 region has 14 residues. The CDR3 region is CASSLLQVSYEQYF. In nucleotides, the CDR3 is TGTGCCAGCAGCTTGTTACAGGTCTCCTACGAGCAGTACTTC.

This chain uses TRBV6-5 with TRBJ2-2; D possibly corresponds to TRBD1 (6 bases). Trimming left V 6 bases short and J 7 bases short, with 9 bases between. The CDR3 is 12 residues long. Germline assignment: CDR1 MNHEY and CDR2 SVGAGI. The CDR3 region has the DNA TGTGCCAGCAGAGGGACACACGGGGAGCTGTTTTTT. It is translated as CASRGTHGELFF.

This chain links TRBV18 with TRBJ2-3; 7 nucleotides match TRBD1. The CDR3 is 15 residues long. Germline CDR1 is KGHSH and CDR2 is LQKENI. J lost 0 bases, V lost 4 bases, and 4 bases had no gene match. The CDR3 sequence: CASSHRGPSTDTQYF. In DNA form, the CDR3 reads TGTGCCAGCTCACACAGGGGCCCCAGCACAGATACGCAGTATTTT.

V and J are TRBV30 and TRBJ2-5; TRBD2 agrees at 7 bases. Trimming at V came to 3 bases and at J to 4 bases, leaving 8 bases not matched to a gene. CDR3 length equals 14 residues. Per germline, CDR1 GTSNPN and CDR2 SVGIG (reference sequence). CDR3 region: CAWRARGGLETQYF. CDR3 in DNA: TGTGCCTGGAGAGCCCGCGGGGGACTAGAGACCCAGTACTTC.

This clone occurred once. The chain uses TRBV6-5 and TRBJ2-6; 7 bases fit TRBD1. The CDR3 has 15 amino acids. The germline CDR1 and CDR2 sequences are MNHEY and SVGAGI. V shed 6 bases and J 2 bases; nucleotides not matched to a gene: 4. CDR3 region: CASSWTGPGANVLTF. For the CDR3, the DNA is TGTGCCAGCAGCTGGACAGGTCCTGGGGCCAACGTCCTGACTTTC.

The chain joins TRBV5-4 to TRBJ1-1; TRBD1 might be the D (6 bases). The CDR3 is 13 amino acids. Germline V gives CDR1 SGHNT, CDR2 YYREEE (reference sequence). Deletions cut 4 bases from V and 3 bases from J, with 10 bases between. The CDR3 DNA reads as TGTGCCAGCAGCCTGGACAGCTACACTGAAGCTTTCTTT. As protein: CASSLDSYTEAFF.

CDR3 region: CASSEAFGGQHQPQHF. The DNA for the CDR3 is TGTGCCAGCAGTGAAGCGTTCGGGGGGCAGCATCAGCCCCAGCATTTT. The V gene is TRBV6-1, the J gene TRBJ1-5; tentative D call: TRBD1 (6 bases). Deletions cut 0 bases from V and 5 bases from J, with 14 bases between. CDR3 size: 16 residues. Per germline, CDR1 MNHNS and CDR2 SASEGT.

This chain uses TRBV29-1 with TRBJ2-6, with 8 positions matching TRBD2. From germline, CDR1 is SQVTM and CDR2 ANQGSEA. V was clipped by 0 bases and J by 0 bases; unmatched bases: 4. The CDR3 is 17 residues long. The CDR3 nucleotides read TGCAGCGTTGAAGACGGTGCGGGGGGCTCTGGGGCCAACGTCCTGACTTTC. Its protein is CSVEDGAGGSGANVLTF.

The rearrangement joins TRBV30 to TRBJ1-4; 8 bases agree with TRBD1. V gave up 2 bases and J gave up 5 bases; unmatched junction bases: 7. Germline V gene lookup returns CDR1 GTSNPN and CDR2 SVGIG (reference sequence). This CDR3 is 15 amino acids long. The CDR3 DNA is TGTGCCTGGAGTACCAGGACAGGGCAGAATGAAAAACTGTTTTTT. Encoded protein: CAWSTRTGQNEKLFF.

V usage is TRBV6-6 and J usage is TRBJ1-3; D is uncertain. The germline gives CDR1 MNHNY, CDR2 SVGAGI (reference sequence). CDR3 length: 16 amino acids. The V and J ends lost 3 bases and 0 bases respectively, with 12 bases between them. The CDR3 spells CASSYPSGNSGNTIYF. The CDR3 DNA follows: TGTGCCAGCAGTTATCCCAGTGGCAACTCTGGAAACACCATATATTTT.

CDR3 nucleotides: TGTGCCAGTAGCCGGGGTCCCGAACTCGGGCACACTGAAGCTTTCTTT. Translated, it gives CASSRGPELGHTEAFF. V usage is TRBV19 and J usage is TRBJ1-1; unclear D gene. Germline V CDR1 and CDR2: LNHDA, SQIVND (reference sequence). The ends were cut back, 6 bases at V and 3 bases at J, with 20 bases in the middle. The CDR3 totals 16 residues.

The V call is TRBV5-5, the J call TRBJ2-7; D is unclear. Trimming shortened V by 2 bases and J by 3 bases, and 12 bases separated the two germline ends. CDR3 size: 14 residues. Germline CDR1 and CDR2: SGHKS and YYEKEE (reference sequence). CDR3 bases: TGTGCCAGCAGCTTCTTCCAGGAATACTACGAGCAGTACTTC. It specifies CASSFFQEYYEQYF.

J is TRBJ2-3 and V is TRBV29-1; D is undetermined. Germline loops: CDR1 SQVTM, CDR2 ANQGSEA. Deletions cut 2 bases from V and 6 bases from J, with 15 bases between. The CDR3 extends over 14 amino acids. The CDR3 nucleotides are TGCAGCGTTGAATGGTTCAGTATATCCGATACGCAGTATTTT. It encodes CSVEWFSISDTQYF.

The chain employs TRBV29-1 and TRBJ1-3, with 10 bases identical to TRBD1. Germline CDR1 is SQVTM and CDR2 is ANQGSEA. The CDR3 has 13 amino acids. J gave up 2 bases and V 7 bases, and 2 bases lay outside the gene matches. The CDR3 region has the DNA TGCAGCGCGGGACAGGGGCCTGGAAACACCATATATTTT. Its protein is CSAGQGPGNTIYF.

The CDR3 spells CASSPEGSNSPLHF. CDR3 coding DNA: TGTGCCAGCAGCCCGGAAGGGAGTAATTCACCCCTCCACTTT. J is TRBJ1-6 and V is TRBV9; D uncertain. V lost 4 bases and J lost 6, with 11 bases in between. This CDR3 spans 14 amino acids. Looked up from germline, CDR1 is SGDLS and CDR2 is YYNGEE.

This sequence joins TRBV7-8 and TRBJ2-1; 13 positions agree with TRBD2. V dropped 8 bases and J dropped 10; count of bases not matched to a gene: 14. Germline V lookup: CDR1 SGHVS, CDR2 FQNEAQ. CDR3 size: 16 residues. This chain's CDR3 is CASAPTSGGAGREQFF. The CDR3 bases are TGTGCCAGCGCCCCCACTAGCGGGGGGGCCGGCAGGGAGCAGTTCTTC.

The chain links TRBV6-2 or TRBV6-3 to TRBJ1-5; possible D gene TRBD1, 6 bases. V lost 2 bases and J 5 bases, leaving 22 bases between the germline ends. Germline loops: CDR1 MNHEY, CDR2 SVGEGT. The CDR3 is 18 residues long. The CDR3 is CASSYVRGGAFSDQPQHF. CDR3 DNA: TGTGCCAGCAGTTACGTTCGGGGGGGCGCTTTTTCGGATCAGCCCCAGCATTTT.

The CDR3 loop is CASSLAGGTGNTIYF. The DNA for the CDR3 is TGTGCCAGCAGTTTGGCAGGGGGCACCGGAAACACCATATATTTT. The chain has TRBV28 and TRBJ1-3, with 8 bases identical to TRBD1. CDR1 and CDR2 from the germline V gene are MDHEN and SYDVKM. V was pared by 3 bases and J by 4 bases, with 5 bases of the junction left unmatched. The length of the CDR3 is 15 residues.

The V call is TRBV18, the J call TRBJ2-7, with TRBD1 identical over 7 bases. The CDR3 consists of 16 residues. Germline lookup yields CDR1 KGHSH and CDR2 LQKENI. V lost 4 bases, J lost 0 bases, and 9 bases stayed unmatched. The CDR3 sequence: CASSLSPGQISYEQYF. The CDR3 coding sequence is TGTGCCAGCTCACTCTCTCCGGGACAGATCTCCTACGAGCAGTACTTC. Full variable domain (missing parts from reference TRBV18 and TRBJ2-7): NAGVMQNPRHLVRRRGQEARLRCSPMKGHSHVYWYRQLPEEGLKFMVYLQKENIIDESGMPKERFSAEFPKEGPSILRIQQVVRGDSAAYFCASSLSPGQISYEQYFGPGTRLTVT.

The rearrangement uses TRBV19 and TRBJ2-3; 9 positions agree with TRBD2. Germline V lookup: CDR1 LNHDA, CDR2 SQIVND (reference sequence). The CDR3 contains 14 residues. The trim removed 8 bases at V and 6 bases at J, leaving 9 bases unmatched. CDR3 nucleotides: TGTGCCAGTGGTTGGCGGGGGGGGTTGGATACGCAGTATTTT. This codes for CASGWRGGLDTQYF.

The genes are TRBV3-1 (or the pseudogene TRBV3-2) and TRBJ1-2; tentative D call: TRBD1 (6 bases). The CDR3 spans 16 residues. Trimming took 7 bases from V and 3 from J, leaving 21 bases between them. CDR1 LGHDT and CDR2 YNNKEL come from the germline V gene (reference sequence). Here the CDR3 reads CASTKGGVSGDYGYTF. CDR3 nucleotide sequence: TGTGCCAGCACCAAAGGGGGGGTGTCGGGCGACTATGGCTACACCTTC.

This chain uses TRBV6-5 with TRBJ2-1; D might be TRBD2 (5 bases). The V end was cut by 0 bases, the J end by 1 base, with 7 bases between. Per germline, CDR1 MNHEY and CDR2 SVGAGI. The CDR3 is made up of 15 amino acids. CDR3 sequence (DNA): TGTGCCAGCAGTTACTCACCGGGATCCTACAATGAGCAGTTCTTC. Its translation is CASSYSPGSYNEQFF.

The chain couples TRBV10-2 to TRBJ2-7, with 8 bases that match TRBD1. This CDR3 is built from 14 residues. With 4 bases clipped from V and 0 bases from J, the junction kept 2 bases outside the gene matches. CDR1 is WSHSY, CDR2 SAAADI, per germline. CDR3 protein: CASSGGQGSYEQYF. DNA for the CDR3: TGCGCCAGCAGTGGCGGACAGGGCTCCTACGAGCAGTACTTC.

The chain is built from TRBV7-6 and TRBJ1-5, with D possibly TRBD1 on 5 matching bases. Deletions cut 0 bases from V and 5 bases from J, with 11 bases between. This CDR3 comprises 15 residues. Per germline, CDR1 SGHVS and CDR2 FNYEAQ. The CDR3 region is CASSLAGGTHQPQHF. Written as DNA, the CDR3 is TGTGCCAGCAGCTTAGCGGGGGGTACCCATCAGCCCCAGCATTTT.

The J gene is TRBJ1-2, the V gene TRBV7-2; a weak D match, TRBD1 (5 bases). Germline V gene data show CDR1 as SGHTA and CDR2 as FQGNSA. This CDR3 has 16 residues. V lost 0 bases and J lost 5, with 16 bases in between. CDR3 nucleotides: TGTGCCAGCAGCTTAGCCAGGGAGGGATTTTCTTATGGCTACACCTTC. Translated, it gives CASSLAREGFSYGYTF.

The rearrangement joins TRBV6-2 or TRBV6-3 to TRBJ2-5; D is possibly TRBD2 (5 bases). This CDR3 comprises 14 residues. V was pared by 7 bases and J by 2 bases, with 14 bases between. Germline CDR1 is MNHEY and CDR2 is SVGEGT. CDR3 nucleotide sequence: TGTGCCAGCAACCCATGGACTGTTCAAGAGACCCAGTACTTC. Protein: CASNPWTVQETQYF.

The chain employs TRBV24-1 and TRBJ2-7; a possible D gene is TRBD1 (5 bases). The V gene lost 4 bases and the J gene lost 7 bases, with 13 bases spanning the gap. The CDR3 length is 13 residues. Germline CDR1 reads KGHDR; CDR2 reads SFDVKD. CDR3 DNA: TGTGCCACCAGTGAAGCCAGGGCCAGTGAGCAGTACTTC. Translating it yields CATSEARASEQYF.